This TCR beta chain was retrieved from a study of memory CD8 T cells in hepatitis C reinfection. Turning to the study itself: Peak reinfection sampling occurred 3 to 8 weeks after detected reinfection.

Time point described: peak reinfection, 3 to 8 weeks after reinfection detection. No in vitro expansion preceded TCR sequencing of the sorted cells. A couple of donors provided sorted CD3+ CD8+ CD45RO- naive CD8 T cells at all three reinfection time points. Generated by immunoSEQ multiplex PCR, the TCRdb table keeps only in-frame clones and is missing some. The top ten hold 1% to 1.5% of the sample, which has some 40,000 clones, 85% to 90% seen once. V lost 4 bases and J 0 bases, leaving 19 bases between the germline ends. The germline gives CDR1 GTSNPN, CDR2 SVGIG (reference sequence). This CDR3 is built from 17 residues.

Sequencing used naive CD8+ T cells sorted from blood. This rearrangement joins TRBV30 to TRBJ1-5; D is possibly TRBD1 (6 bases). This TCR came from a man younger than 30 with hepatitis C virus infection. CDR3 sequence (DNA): TGTGCCTGGACCGCCGGGGGGGGGCCCTATAGCAATCAGCCCCAGCATTTT. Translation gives CAWTAGGGPYSNQPQHF.